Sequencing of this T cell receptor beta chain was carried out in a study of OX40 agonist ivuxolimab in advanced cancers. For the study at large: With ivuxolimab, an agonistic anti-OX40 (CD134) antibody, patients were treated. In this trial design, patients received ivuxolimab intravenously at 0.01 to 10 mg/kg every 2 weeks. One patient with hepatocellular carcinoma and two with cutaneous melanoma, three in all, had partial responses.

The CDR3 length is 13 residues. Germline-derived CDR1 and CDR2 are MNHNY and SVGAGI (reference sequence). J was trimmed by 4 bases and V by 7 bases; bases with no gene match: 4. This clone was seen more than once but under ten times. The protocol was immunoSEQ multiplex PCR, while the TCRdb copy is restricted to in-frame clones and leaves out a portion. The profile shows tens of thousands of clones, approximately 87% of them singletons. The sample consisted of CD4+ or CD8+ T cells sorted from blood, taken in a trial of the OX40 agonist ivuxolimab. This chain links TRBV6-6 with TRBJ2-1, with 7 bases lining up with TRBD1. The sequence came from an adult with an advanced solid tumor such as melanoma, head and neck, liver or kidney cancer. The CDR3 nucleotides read TGTGCCAGCAAGGGGGCTCGGTACAATGAGCAGTTCTTC. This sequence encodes CASKGARYNEQFF.